Included here is one T cell receptor (beta chain) sequence, with context. The data were obtained in a study of blood T cell repertoires in COVID-19. CDR1 is LNHDA and CDR2 is SQIVND in the germline V gene (reference sequence). V lost 5 bases and J lost 3; bases outside the gene matches: 1. This CDR3 spans 13 amino acids. The repertoire was sequenced with immunoSEQ multiplex PCR; TCRdb's copy has only in-frame clones and lacks some. Among a few hundred thousand clones, about four fifths were seen once, and the ten largest hold around 3%. The chain has TRBV19 and TRBJ2-7; 10 bases line up with TRBD1. What was sequenced was peripheral blood. This receptor was taken from a young woman who had recovered from COVID-19. The CDR3 region is CASSGQGGYEQYF. In DNA form, the CDR3 reads TGTGCCAGTAGTGGACAGGGGGGCTACGAGCAGTACTTC. Full variable domain (missing parts from reference TRBV19 and TRBJ2-7): DGGITQSPKYLFRKEGQNVTLSCEQNLNHDAMYWYRQDPGQGLRLIYYSQIVNDFQKGDIAEGYSVSREKKESFPLTVTSAQKNPTAFYLCASSGQGGYEQYFGPGTRLTVT.